This T cell receptor beta chain was found in a study of breast tumors, draining lymph nodes, adjacent tissues. TCRdb used MiXCR to reprocess the multiplex PCR reads, holding one entry per CDR3 protein. This sample has 150,000 to 200,000 distinct CDR3 sequences, with roughly 30% found just once. The CDR3 sequence is 14 residues long. Germline lookup yields CDR1 SGHNT and CDR2 YYREEE (reference sequence). Axillary draining lymph nodes of breast cancer patients supplied the node samples. Points on this clonotype: This may stem from a read error, because a much larger clone lies one nucleotide away.

The chain has TRBV5-4 and TRBJ1-2, with D tentatively TRBD1 (5 bases). The sequencing sample was made of axillary lymph node tissue. This clonotype originated in a female donor with breast cancer. Some clones in this sample may be carry-over from other donors' samples. For the CDR3, the DNA is TGTACCAGCAGCTTGTCTACCTCGGGACATGGCTACACCTTC. Protein: CTSSLSTSGHGYTF.